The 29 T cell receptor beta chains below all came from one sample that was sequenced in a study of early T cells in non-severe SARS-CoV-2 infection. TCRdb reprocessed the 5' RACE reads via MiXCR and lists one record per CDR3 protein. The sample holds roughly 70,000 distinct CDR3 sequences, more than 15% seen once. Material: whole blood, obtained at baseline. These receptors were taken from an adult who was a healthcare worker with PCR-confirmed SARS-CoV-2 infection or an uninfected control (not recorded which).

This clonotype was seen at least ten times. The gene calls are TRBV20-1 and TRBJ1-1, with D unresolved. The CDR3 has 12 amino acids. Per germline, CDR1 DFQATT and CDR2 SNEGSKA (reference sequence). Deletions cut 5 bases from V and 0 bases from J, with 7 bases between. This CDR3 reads CSAANLNTEAFF. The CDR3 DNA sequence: TGCAGTGCTGCTAACCTGAACACTGAAGCTTTCTTT.

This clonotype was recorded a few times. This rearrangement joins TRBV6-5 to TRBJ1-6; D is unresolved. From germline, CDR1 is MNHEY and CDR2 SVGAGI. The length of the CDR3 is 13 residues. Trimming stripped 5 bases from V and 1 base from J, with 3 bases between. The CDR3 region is CASSRSYNSPLHF. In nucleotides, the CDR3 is TGTGCCAGCAGTCGGTCCTATAATTCACCCCTCCACTTT.

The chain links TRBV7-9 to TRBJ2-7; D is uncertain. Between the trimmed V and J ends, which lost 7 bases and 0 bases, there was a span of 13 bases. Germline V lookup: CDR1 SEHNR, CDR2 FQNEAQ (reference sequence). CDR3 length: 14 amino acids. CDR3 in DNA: TGTGCCAGCAACCTCGTTGGTTCCTCCTACGAGCAGTACTTC. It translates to CASNLVGSSYEQYF.

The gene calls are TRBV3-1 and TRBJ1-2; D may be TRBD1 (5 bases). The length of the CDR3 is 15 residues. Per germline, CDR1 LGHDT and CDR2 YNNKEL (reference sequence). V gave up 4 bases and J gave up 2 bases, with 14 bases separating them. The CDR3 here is CASSRRGSDNYGYTF. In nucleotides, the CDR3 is TGTGCCAGCAGCCGACGGGGCAGCGACAACTATGGCTACACCTTC. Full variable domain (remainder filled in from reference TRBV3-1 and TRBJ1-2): DTAVSQTPKYLVTQMGNDKSIKCEQNLGHDTMYWYKQDSKKFLKIMFSYNNKELIINETVPNRFSPKSPDKAHLNLHINSLELGDSAVYFCASSRRGSDNYGYTFGSGTRLTVV.

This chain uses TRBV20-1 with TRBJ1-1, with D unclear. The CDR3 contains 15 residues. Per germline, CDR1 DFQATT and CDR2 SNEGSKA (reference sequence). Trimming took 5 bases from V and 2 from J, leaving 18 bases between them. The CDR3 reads CSASRNDYDNTEAFF. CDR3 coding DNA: TGCAGTGCTTCACGGAACGACTATGACAACACTGAAGCTTTCTTT.

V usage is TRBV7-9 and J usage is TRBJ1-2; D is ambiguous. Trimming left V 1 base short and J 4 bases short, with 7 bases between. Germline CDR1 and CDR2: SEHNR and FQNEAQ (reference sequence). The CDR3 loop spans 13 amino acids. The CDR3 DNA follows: TGTGCCAGCAGCTTAGGGCACGGCTATGGCTACACCTTC. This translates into CASSLGHGYGYTF. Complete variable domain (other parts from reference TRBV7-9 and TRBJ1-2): DTGVSQNPRHKITKRGQNVTFRCDPISEHNRLYWYRQTLGQGPEFLTYFQNEAQLEKSRLLSDRFSAERPKGSFSTLEIQRTEQGDSAMYLCASSLGHGYGYTFGSGTRLTVV.

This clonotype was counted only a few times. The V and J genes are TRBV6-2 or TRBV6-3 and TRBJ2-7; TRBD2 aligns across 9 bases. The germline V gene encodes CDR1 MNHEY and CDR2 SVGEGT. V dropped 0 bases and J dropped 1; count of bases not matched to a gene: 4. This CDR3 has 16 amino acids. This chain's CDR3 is CASSYSMREGSYEQYF. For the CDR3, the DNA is TGTGCCAGCAGTTACTCGATGCGGGAGGGATCCTACGAGCAGTACTTC.

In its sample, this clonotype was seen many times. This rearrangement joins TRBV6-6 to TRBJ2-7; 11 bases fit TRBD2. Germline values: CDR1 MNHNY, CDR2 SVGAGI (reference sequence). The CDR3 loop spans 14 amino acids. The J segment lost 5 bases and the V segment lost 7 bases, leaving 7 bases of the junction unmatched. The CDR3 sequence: CASTPLAGGHEQYF. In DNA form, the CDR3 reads TGTGCCAGCACGCCGCTAGCGGGAGGACACGAGCAGTACTTC.

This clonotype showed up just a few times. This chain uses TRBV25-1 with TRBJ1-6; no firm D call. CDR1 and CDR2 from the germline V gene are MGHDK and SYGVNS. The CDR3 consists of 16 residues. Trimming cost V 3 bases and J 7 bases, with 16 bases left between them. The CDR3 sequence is CASSEPRRAGNSPLHF. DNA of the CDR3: TGTGCCAGCAGTGAGCCGCGGAGGGCAGGAAATTCACCCCTCCACTTT.

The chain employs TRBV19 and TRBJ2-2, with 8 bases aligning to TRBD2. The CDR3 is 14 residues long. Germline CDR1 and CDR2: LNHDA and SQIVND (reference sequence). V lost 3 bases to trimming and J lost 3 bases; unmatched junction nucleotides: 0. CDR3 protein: CASSIGGDTGELFF. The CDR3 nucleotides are TGTGCCAGTAGTATCGGGGGGGACACCGGGGAGCTGTTTTTT.

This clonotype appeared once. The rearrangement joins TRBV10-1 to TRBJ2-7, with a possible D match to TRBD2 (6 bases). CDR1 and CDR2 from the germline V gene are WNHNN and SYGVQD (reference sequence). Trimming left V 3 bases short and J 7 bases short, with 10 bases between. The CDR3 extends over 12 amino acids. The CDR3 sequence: CASSDHGGEQYF. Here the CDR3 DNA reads TGCGCCAGCAGTGACCATGGAGGGGAGCAGTACTTC.

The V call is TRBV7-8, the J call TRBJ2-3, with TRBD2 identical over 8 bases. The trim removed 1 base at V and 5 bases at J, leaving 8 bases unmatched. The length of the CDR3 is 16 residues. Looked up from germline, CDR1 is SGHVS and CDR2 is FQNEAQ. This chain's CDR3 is CASSLGPSGGQDTQYF. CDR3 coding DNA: TGTGCCAGCAGCTTAGGACCCAGCGGGGGACAAGATACGCAGTATTTT.

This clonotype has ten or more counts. DNA for the CDR3: TGTGCCAGCAGTGATGGTTCGTCGGCGGGTGAGACCCAGTACTTC. This gives the protein CASSDGSSAGETQYF. The V gene is TRBV6-1, the J gene TRBJ2-5; possible D gene TRBD2, 5 bases. This CDR3 is 15 amino acids long. Trimming shortened V by 3 bases and J by 5 bases, and 16 bases separated the two germline ends. Germline lookup yields CDR1 MNHNS and CDR2 SASEGT.

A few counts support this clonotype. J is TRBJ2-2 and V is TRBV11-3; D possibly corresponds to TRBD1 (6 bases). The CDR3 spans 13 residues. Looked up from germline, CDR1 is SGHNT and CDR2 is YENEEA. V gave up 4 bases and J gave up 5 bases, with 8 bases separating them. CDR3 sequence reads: CASSSQGTGELFF. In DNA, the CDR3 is TGTGCCAGCAGCTCACAGGGTACCGGGGAGCTGTTTTTT.

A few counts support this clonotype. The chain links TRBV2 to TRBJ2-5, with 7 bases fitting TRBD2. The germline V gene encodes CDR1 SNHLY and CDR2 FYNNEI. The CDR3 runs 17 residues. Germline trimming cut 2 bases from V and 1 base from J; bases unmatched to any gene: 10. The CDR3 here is CASSEYGGTGSQETQYF. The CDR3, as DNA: TGTGCCAGCAGTGAATACGGGGGGACTGGCAGCCAAGAGACCCAGTACTTC.

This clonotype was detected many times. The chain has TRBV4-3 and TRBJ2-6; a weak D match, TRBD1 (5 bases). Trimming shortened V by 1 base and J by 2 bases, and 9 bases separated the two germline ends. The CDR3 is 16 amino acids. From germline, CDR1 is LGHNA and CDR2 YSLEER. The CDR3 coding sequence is TGCGCCAGCAGCCAAGCTGGGGCTGCTGGGGCCAACGTCCTGACTTTC. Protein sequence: CASSQAGAAGANVLTF.

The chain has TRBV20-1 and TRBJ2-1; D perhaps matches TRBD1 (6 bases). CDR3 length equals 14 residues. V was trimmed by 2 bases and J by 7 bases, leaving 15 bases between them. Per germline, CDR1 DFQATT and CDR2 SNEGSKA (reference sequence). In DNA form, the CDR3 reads TGCAGTGCTAGAATTAATGGGGGCGATAATGAGCAGTTCTTC. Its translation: CSARINGGDNEQFF.

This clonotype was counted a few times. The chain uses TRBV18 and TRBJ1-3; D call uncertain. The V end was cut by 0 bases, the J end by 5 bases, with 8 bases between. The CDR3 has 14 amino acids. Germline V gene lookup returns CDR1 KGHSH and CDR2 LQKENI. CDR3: CASSPPGRRNTIYF. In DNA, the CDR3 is TGTGCCAGCTCACCACCCGGCAGACGAAACACCATATATTTT.

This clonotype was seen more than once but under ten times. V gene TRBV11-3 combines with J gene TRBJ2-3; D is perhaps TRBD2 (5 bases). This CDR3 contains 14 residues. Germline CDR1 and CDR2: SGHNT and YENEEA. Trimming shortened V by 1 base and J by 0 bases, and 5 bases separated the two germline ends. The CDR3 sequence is CASSLGGSTDTQYF. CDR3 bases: TGTGCCAGCAGCTTAGGCGGGAGCACAGATACGCAGTATTTT.

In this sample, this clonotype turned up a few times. The CDR3 sequence: CASSQAQGYEQFF. CDR3 nucleotide sequence: TGCGCCAGCAGCCAAGCACAGGGTTATGAGCAGTTCTTC. This chain uses TRBV4-1 with TRBJ2-1, with a tentative D call TRBD1 (6 bases). The germline V gene encodes CDR1 MGHRA and CDR2 YSYEKL. V lost 1 base and J 8 bases, leaving 9 bases between the germline ends. CDR3 length equals 13 residues.

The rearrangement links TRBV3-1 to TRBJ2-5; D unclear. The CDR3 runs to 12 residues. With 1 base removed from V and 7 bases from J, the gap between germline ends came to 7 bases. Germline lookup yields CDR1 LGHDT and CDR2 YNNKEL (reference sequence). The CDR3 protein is CASSQVGGTQYF. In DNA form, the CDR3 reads TGTGCCAGCAGCCAAGTAGGTGGGACCCAGTACTTC.

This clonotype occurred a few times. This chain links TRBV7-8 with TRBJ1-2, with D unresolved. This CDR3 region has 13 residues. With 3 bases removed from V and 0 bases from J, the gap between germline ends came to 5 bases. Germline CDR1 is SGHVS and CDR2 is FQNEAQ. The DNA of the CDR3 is TGTGCCAGCAGCTTTGACGCTAACTATGGCTACACCTTC. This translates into CASSFDANYGYTF.

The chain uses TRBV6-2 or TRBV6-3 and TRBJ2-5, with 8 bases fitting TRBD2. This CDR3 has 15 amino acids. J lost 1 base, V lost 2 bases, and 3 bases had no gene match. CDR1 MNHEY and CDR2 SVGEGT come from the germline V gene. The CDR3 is CASSYPSGSQETQYF. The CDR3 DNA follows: TGTGCCAGCAGTTACCCGAGCGGGAGCCAAGAGACCCAGTACTTC.

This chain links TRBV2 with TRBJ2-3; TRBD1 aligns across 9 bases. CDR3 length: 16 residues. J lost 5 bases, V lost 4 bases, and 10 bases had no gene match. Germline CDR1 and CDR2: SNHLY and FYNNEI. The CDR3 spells CASSGQGVENGDTQYF. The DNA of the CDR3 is TGTGCCAGCAGTGGACAGGGGGTAGAGAATGGAGATACGCAGTATTTT.

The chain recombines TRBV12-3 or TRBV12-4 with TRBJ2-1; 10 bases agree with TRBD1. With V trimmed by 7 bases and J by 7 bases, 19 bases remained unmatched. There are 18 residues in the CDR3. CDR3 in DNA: TGTGCCAGCATTTCTCACTTGACAGGGGGCCGCGATTCGAATGAGCAGTTCTTC. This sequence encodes CASISHLTGGRDSNEQFF.

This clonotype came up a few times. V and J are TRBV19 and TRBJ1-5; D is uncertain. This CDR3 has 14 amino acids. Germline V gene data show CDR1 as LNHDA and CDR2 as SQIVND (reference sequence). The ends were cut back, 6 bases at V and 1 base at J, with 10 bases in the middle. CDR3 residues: CASRKGLSNQPQHF. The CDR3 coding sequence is TGTGCCAGTAGAAAGGGATTAAGCAATCAGCCCCAGCATTTT.

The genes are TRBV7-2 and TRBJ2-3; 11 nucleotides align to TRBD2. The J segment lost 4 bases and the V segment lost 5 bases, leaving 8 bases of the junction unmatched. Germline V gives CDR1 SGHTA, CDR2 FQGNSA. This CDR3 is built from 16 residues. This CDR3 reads CASSPRLAGSPDTQYF. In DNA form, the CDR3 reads TGTGCCAGCAGCCCAAGACTAGCGGGGTCCCCAGATACGCAGTATTTT.

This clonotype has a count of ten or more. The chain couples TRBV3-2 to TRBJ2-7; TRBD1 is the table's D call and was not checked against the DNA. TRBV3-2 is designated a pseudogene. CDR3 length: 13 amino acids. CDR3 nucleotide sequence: TGTGCCAGCACCCGGGGACATCCCTACGAGCAGTACTTC. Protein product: CASTRGHPYEQYF.

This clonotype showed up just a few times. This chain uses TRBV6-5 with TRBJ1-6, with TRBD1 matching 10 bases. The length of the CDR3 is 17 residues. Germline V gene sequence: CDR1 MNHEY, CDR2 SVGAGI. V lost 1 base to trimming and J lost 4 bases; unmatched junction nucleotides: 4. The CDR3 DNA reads TGTGCCAGCAGTTACTTGGTGGGACAGGGGTATAATTCACCCCTCCACTTT. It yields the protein CASSYLVGQGYNSPLHF.